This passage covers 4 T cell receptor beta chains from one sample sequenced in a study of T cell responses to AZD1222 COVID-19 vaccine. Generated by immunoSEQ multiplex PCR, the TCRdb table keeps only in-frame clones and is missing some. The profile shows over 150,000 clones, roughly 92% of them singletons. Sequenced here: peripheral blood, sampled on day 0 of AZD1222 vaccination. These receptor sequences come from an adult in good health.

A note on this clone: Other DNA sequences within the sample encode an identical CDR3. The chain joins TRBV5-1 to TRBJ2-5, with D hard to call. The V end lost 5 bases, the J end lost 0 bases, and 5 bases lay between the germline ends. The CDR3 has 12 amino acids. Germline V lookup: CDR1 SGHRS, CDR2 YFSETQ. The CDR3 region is CASSLDQETQYF. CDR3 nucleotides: TGCGCCAGCAGTCTGGACCAAGAGACCCAGTACTTC.

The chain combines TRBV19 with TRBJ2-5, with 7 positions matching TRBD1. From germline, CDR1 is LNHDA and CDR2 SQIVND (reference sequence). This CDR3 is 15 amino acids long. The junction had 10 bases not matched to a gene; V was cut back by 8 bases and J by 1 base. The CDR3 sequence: CASAAQKGAQETQYF. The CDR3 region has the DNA TGTGCCAGTGCCGCCCAGAAGGGGGCCCAAGAGACCCAGTACTTC.

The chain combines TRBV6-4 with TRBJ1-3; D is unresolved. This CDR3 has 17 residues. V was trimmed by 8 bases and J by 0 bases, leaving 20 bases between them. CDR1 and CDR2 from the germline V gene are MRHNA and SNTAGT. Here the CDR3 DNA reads TGTGCCAGCTTTGGAGGGCGGGAACCACCCTCTGGAAACACCATATATTTT. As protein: CASFGGREPPSGNTIYF.

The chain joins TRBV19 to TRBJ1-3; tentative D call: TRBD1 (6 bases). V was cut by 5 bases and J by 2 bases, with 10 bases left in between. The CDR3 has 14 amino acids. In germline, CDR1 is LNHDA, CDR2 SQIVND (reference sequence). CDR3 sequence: CASSSRDTGNTIYF. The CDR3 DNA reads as TGTGCCAGTAGTTCCCGGGACACTGGAAACACCATATATTTT.